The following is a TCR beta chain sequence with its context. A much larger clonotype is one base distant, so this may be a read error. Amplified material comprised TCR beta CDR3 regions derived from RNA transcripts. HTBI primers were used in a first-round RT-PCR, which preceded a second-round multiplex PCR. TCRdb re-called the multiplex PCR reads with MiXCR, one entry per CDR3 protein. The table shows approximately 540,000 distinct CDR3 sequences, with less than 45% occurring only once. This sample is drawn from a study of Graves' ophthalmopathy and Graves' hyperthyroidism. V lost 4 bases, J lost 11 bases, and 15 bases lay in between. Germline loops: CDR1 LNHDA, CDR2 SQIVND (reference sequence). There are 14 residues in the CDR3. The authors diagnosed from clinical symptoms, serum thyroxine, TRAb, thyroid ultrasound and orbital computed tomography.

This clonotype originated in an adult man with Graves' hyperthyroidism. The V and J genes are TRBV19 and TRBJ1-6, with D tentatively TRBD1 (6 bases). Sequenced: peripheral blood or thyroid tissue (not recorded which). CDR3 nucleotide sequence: TGTGCCAGTAGTAAGACGGACAGTCATCCACCCCTCCACTTT. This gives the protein CASSKTDSHPPLHF.